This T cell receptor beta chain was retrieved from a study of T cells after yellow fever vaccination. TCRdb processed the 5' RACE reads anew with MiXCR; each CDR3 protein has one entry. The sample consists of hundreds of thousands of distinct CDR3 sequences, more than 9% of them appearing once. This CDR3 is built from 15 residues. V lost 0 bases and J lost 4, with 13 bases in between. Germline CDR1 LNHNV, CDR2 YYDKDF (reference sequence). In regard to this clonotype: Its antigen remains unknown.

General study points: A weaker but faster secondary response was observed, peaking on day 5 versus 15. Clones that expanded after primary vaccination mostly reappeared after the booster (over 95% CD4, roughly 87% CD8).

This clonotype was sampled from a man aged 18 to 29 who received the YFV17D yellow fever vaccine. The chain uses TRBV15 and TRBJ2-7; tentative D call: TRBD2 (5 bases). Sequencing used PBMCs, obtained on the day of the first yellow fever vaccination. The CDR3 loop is CATSREPGSAYEQYV. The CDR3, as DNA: TGTGCCACCAGCAGAGAACCGGGATCTGCTTACGAGCAGTACGTC.